Shown below are 31 T cell receptor beta chains from a single sample sequenced in a study of cytomegalovirus exposure and HLA in healthy donors. The PCR used 60 Vbeta and 13 Jbeta primers. Profiling relied on immunoSEQ multiplex PCR, and the TCRdb table lists in-frame clones only, not all of them. Of some 180,000 clones listed, 80% are singletons. The sample was PBMCs. These receptors came from a woman in her 30s in good health and CMV-seronegative.

The chain employs TRBV30 and TRBJ1-2, with 7 bases fitting TRBD1. Germline lookup yields CDR1 GTSNPN and CDR2 SVGIG (reference sequence). This CDR3 is built from 15 residues. J was trimmed by 4 bases and V by 3 bases; bases with no gene match: 11. In DNA, the CDR3 is TGTGCCTGGAGGGACAGGAGCCTGCTCTTCTATGGCTACACCTTC. It translates to CAWRDRSLLFYGYTF.

V and J are TRBV7-8 and TRBJ2-5, with 8 bases fitting TRBD2. The J call is in doubt because the DNA end fits TRBJ2-7 better. Germline V gene data show CDR1 as SGHVS and CDR2 as FQNEAQ. There are 16 residues in the CDR3. CDR3 DNA: TGTGCCAGCAGCTTAGGCCTAGCGGGCTCCCCCTACGAGCAGTACTTC. Protein product: CASSLGLAGSPYEQYF.

The chain carries TRBV7-9 and TRBJ2-3, with TRBD2 identical over 14 bases. V shed 5 bases, J shed 0 bases, and the junction held 7 bases outside the gene matches. The germline gives CDR1 SEHNR, CDR2 FQNEAQ (reference sequence). This CDR3 spans 18 amino acids. CDR3 in DNA: TGTGCCAGCAGCCCCGGGACTAGCGGGGGCCCTAGCACAGATACGCAGTATTTT. Its translation is CASSPGTSGGPSTDTQYF.

The chain is built from TRBV29-1 and TRBJ2-5; 16 bases fit TRBD2. After removal of 7 bases from V and 2 bases from J, the junction contained 1 base not matched to a gene. Germline CDR1 and CDR2: SQVTM and ANQGSEA. This CDR3 contains 14 residues. The CDR3 reads CSGGLAGGQETQYF. The CDR3 bases are TGCAGCGGGGGACTAGCGGGGGGGCAAGAGACCCAGTACTTC.

This chain links TRBV6-6 with TRBJ1-5; D is uncertain. The CDR3 is 15 residues long. Germline V CDR1 and CDR2: MNHNY, SVGAGI (reference sequence). Trimming left V 5 bases short and J 2 bases short, with 13 bases between. The CDR3 DNA reads TGTGCCAGCAGTCCGCCCGGTGCGCGCAATCAGCCCCAGCATTTT. The encoded protein is CASSPPGARNQPQHF.

The chain links TRBV6-1 to TRBJ2-1; TRBD1 aligns across 7 bases. Germline trimming cut 4 bases from V and 9 bases from J; bases unmatched to any gene: 12. Germline V gene data show CDR1 as MNHNS and CDR2 as SASEGT. The CDR3 length is 15 residues. This CDR3 is CASSGGQTPGGEQFF. The CDR3 DNA reads TGTGCCAGCAGTGGGGGACAGACTCCTGGCGGTGAGCAGTTCTTC.

This clone has only one observation. This chain connects TRBV6-6 to TRBJ2-7, with 10 bases aligning to TRBD1. The CDR3 consists of 15 residues. With V trimmed by 0 bases and J by 5 bases, 4 bases remained unmatched. CDR1 is MNHNY and CDR2 is SVGAGI in the germline V gene (reference sequence). The CDR3 spells CASSYSRQGANEQYF. The CDR3, as DNA: TGTGCCAGCAGTTACTCGCGACAGGGGGCGAACGAGCAGTACTTC.

The rearrangement joins TRBV18 to TRBJ2-1, with 14 bases identical to TRBD2. Losses at the gene ends were 3 bases for V and 6 bases for J; bases not matched to a gene: 4. Germline CDR1 and CDR2: KGHSH and LQKENI. The CDR3 contains 16 residues. The chain's CDR3 is CASSPTSGGVSNEQFF. CDR3 DNA: TGTGCCAGCTCACCGACTAGCGGGGGGGTTAGCAATGAGCAGTTCTTC.

The CDR3 region is CASSLRIRLSGANVLTF. DNA for the CDR3: TGTGCCAGCAGCTTAAGAATTCGGTTGTCTGGGGCCAACGTCCTGACTTTC. The genes are TRBV7-2 and TRBJ2-6; D gene ambiguous. CDR1 is SGHTA and CDR2 is FQGNSA in the germline V gene. The CDR3 has 17 residues. Trimming took off 2 bases at V and 1 base at J, with 12 bases between the two ends.

A word on this clone: The sample has other DNA sequences that encode this CDR3 too. V gene TRBV25-1 combines with J gene TRBJ1-5; 10 bases line up with TRBD1. Trimming at V came to 4 bases and at J to 6 bases, leaving 3 bases not matched to a gene. CDR1 and CDR2 from the germline V gene are MGHDK and SYGVNS. CDR3 length equals 14 residues. This chain's CDR3 is CASSGTGGFQPQHF. Written as DNA, the CDR3 is TGTGCCAGCAGTGGGACAGGGGGGTTTCAGCCCCAGCATTTT.

The J gene is TRBJ2-1, the V gene TRBV4-1, with D maybe TRBD2 (5 bases). The V gene's germline CDR1 is MGHRA and CDR2 YSYEKL. V lost 1 base, J lost 8 bases, and 12 bases lay in between. The CDR3 sequence is 14 residues long. CDR3 nucleotide sequence: TGCGCCAGCAGCCAAGCGGGCAGGACTCATGAGCAGTTCTTC. As protein: CASSQAGRTHEQFF.

The gene calls are TRBV4-1 and TRBJ1-1; D unclear. This CDR3 contains 16 residues. Trimming took 1 base from V and 0 from J, leaving 12 bases between them. CDR1 is MGHRA and CDR2 is YSYEKL in the germline V gene. The CDR3, as DNA: TGCGCCAGCAGCCAAGTTCACCGGGGTATGAACACTGAAGCTTTCTTT. It specifies CASSQVHRGMNTEAFF.

The CDR3 spells CASSLAAGKPYEQYF. The CDR3 bases are TGTGCCAGCAGCTTGGCCGCGGGGAAGCCCTACGAGCAGTACTTC. V and J are TRBV5-4 and TRBJ2-7, with D perhaps TRBD2 (6 bases). CDR3 size: 15 residues. Germline CDR1 and CDR2: SGHNT and YYREEE (reference sequence). The V end lost 0 bases, the J end lost 2 bases, and 12 bases lay between the germline ends.

V is TRBV18 and J is TRBJ1-5; D uncertain. The V and J ends lost 6 bases and 4 bases respectively, with 16 bases between them. Germline V lookup: CDR1 KGHSH, CDR2 LQKENI. This CDR3 is built from 15 residues. CDR3 loop: CASSFSGSQNQPQHF. CDR3 nucleotide sequence: TGTGCCAGCTCTTTCTCCGGGAGCCAAAATCAGCCCCAGCATTTT.

This clone was seen a single time. The J gene is TRBJ2-2, the V gene TRBV5-6, with 7 nucleotides matching TRBD1. The germline V gene encodes CDR1 SGHDT and CDR2 YYEEEE. The CDR3 runs 16 residues. J lost 3 bases, V lost 4 bases, and 9 bases had no gene match. DNA for the CDR3: TGTGCCAGCAGCCGAGGGGGACAGTGGTACACCGGGGAGCTGTTTTTT. Translating gives CASSRGGQWYTGELFF.

This chain joins TRBV10-2 and TRBJ2-3, with D hard to call. V lost 7 bases to trimming and J lost 1 base, with 21 bases between them. Germline lookup yields CDR1 WSHSY and CDR2 SAAADI. The CDR3 loop spans 17 amino acids. CDR3 sequence (DNA): TGCGCCAGCAAACCTACCCTTAGACTCCCCGGCACAGATACGCAGTATTTT. Residues: CASKPTLRLPGTDTQYF.

This sequence joins TRBV5-4 and TRBJ2-1, with a possible D match to TRBD2 (5 bases). V was cut by 10 bases and J by 7 bases, with 18 bases left in between. Germline V gene lookup returns CDR1 SGHNT and CDR2 YYREEE (reference sequence). The CDR3 is 13 residues long. The CDR3 here is CAEGEQQLNEQFF. In nucleotides, the CDR3 is TGTGCCGAGGGAGAACAGCAACTTAATGAGCAGTTCTTC.

The chain couples TRBV5-1 to TRBJ1-5; 8 bases are a match to TRBD1. With 4 bases clipped from V and 4 bases from J, the junction kept 4 bases outside the gene matches. The CDR3 contains 14 residues. CDR1 is SGHRS and CDR2 is YFSETQ in the germline V gene. The CDR3 region is CASSKGTGNQPQHF. CDR3 DNA: TGCGCCAGCAGCAAAGGGACAGGTAATCAGCCCCAGCATTTT.

The chain combines TRBV7-2 with TRBJ2-2, with D perhaps TRBD1 (6 bases). Germline V gene lookup returns CDR1 SGHTA and CDR2 FQGNSA. The CDR3 is made up of 15 amino acids. Trimming shortened V by 10 bases and J by 5 bases, and 20 bases separated the two germline ends. The CDR3 loop is CATRVGQGSTGELFF. The CDR3 DNA reads as TGTGCCACTCGAGTCGGGCAGGGGAGTACCGGGGAGCTGTTTTTT. Supplemented by reference TRBV7-2 and TRBJ2-2, the full variable domain reads GAGVSQSPSNKVTEKGKDVELRCDPISGHTALYWYRQSLGQGLEFLIYFQGNSAPDKSGLPSDRFSAERTGGSVSTLTIQRTQQEDSAVYLCATRVGQGSTGELFFGEGSRLTVL.

The chain employs TRBV19 and TRBJ1-2; no firm D call. From germline, CDR1 is LNHDA and CDR2 SQIVND (reference sequence). With 3 bases removed from V and 6 bases from J, the gap between germline ends came to 11 bases. This CDR3 is built from 13 residues. CDR3 in amino acids: CASSILAKDGYTF. The CDR3 coding sequence is TGTGCCAGTAGTATTCTAGCCAAGGATGGCTACACCTTC.

DNA of the CDR3: TGTGCCAGCAGCTTAGAACAGGAAAATGAAAAACTGTTTTTT. Its translation is CASSLEQENEKLFF. The chain recombines TRBV7-3 with TRBJ1-4, with D perhaps TRBD1 (5 bases). This CDR3 contains 14 residues. V lost 2 bases and J lost 5, with 9 bases in between. Per germline, CDR1 SGHTA and CDR2 FQGTGA. Together with reference TRBV7-3 and TRBJ1-4, the CDR3 gives the full variable domain: GAGVSQTPSNKVTEKGKYVELRCDPISGHTALYWYRQSLGQGPEFLIYFQGTGAADDSGLPNDRFFAVRPEGSVSTLKIQRTERGDSAVYLCASSLEQENEKLFFGSGTQLSVL.

This clone was counted only a few times. CDR3 sequence (DNA): TGTGCCAGCAGCACCGAGCATTCACCCCTCCACTTT. Encoded protein: CASSTEHSPLHF. The rearrangement uses TRBV9 and TRBJ1-6; D gene unclear. The CDR3 is 12 amino acids. Germline loops: CDR1 SGDLS, CDR2 YYNGEE. Trimming left V 4 bases short and J 8 bases short, with 7 bases between.

The chain carries TRBV30 and TRBJ2-2; 8 nucleotides match TRBD2. The length of the CDR3 is 16 residues. Germline loops: CDR1 GTSNPN, CDR2 SVGIG (reference sequence). J lost 2 bases, V lost 0 bases, and 5 bases had no gene match. The CDR3 DNA sequence: TGTGCCTGGAGTGTAAACGGGGGGGCTAACACCGGGGAGCTGTTTTTT. Protein product: CAWSVNGGANTGELFF. The complete variable domain, with remaining parts taken from reference TRBV30 and TRBJ2-2, reads SQTIHQWPATLVQPVGSPLSLECTVEGTSNPNLYWYRQAAGRGLQLLFYSVGIGQISSEVPQNLSASRPQDRQFILSSKKLLLSDSGFYLCAWSVNGGANTGELFFGEGSRLTVL.

The J gene is TRBJ1-4, the V gene TRBV7-2, with 12 bases matching TRBD1. V lost 5 bases, J lost 7 bases, and 2 bases stayed unmatched. This CDR3 contains 14 residues. The germline V gene has CDR1 SGHTA and CDR2 FQGNSA. For the CDR3, the DNA is TGTGCCAGCAGCCGGGACAGGGGGCGTGAAAAACTGTTTTTT. Amino acid sequence: CASSRDRGREKLFF.

V usage is TRBV7-3 and J usage is TRBJ1-1; 9 nucleotides line up with TRBD1. Germline-derived CDR1 and CDR2 are SGHTA and FQGTGA. CDR3 length: 15 amino acids. V trimming: 3 bases; J trimming: 0 bases; junction bases outside the gene matches: 2. CDR3 bases: TGTGCCAGCAGCTTGACAGGGGGTGTGAACACTGAAGCTTTCTTT. It codes for CASSLTGGVNTEAFF.

This sequence joins TRBV30 and TRBJ1-2; D remains ambiguous. CDR3 length: 13 amino acids. Trimming took off 0 bases at V and 3 bases at J, with 8 bases between the two ends. Germline V gene lookup returns CDR1 GTSNPN and CDR2 SVGIG (reference sequence). CDR3 residues: CAWSVLGHYGYTF. The DNA for the CDR3 is TGTGCCTGGAGTGTACTTGGGCACTATGGCTACACCTTC.

V and J are TRBV7-3 and TRBJ1-3; D is perhaps TRBD1 (6 bases). CDR3 length equals 16 residues. Trimming removed 2 bases at V and 0 bases at J, with 11 bases between. Germline V gene data show CDR1 as SGHTA and CDR2 as FQGTGA. The CDR3 region is CASSLHPQGSGNTIYF. As DNA, the CDR3 is TGTGCCAGCAGCTTACACCCACAGGGCTCTGGAAACACCATATATTTT. Full variable domain (remainder filled in from reference TRBV7-3 and TRBJ1-3): GAGVSQTPSNKVTEKGKYVELRCDPISGHTALYWYRQSLGQGPEFLIYFQGTGAADDSGLPNDRFFAVRPEGSVSTLKIQRTERGDSAVYLCASSLHPQGSGNTIYFGEGSWLTVV.

A remark on this clone: The same CDR3 arises from other DNA sequences in this sample as well. The V call is TRBV19, the J call TRBJ1-6; tentatively, D is TRBD1 (6 bases). Germline CDR1 reads LNHDA; CDR2 reads SQIVND (reference sequence). The CDR3 totals 14 residues. Between the trimmed V and J ends, which lost 3 bases and 8 bases, there was a span of 11 bases. CDR3 sequence: CASSITGKDSPLHF. The CDR3 coding sequence is TGTGCCAGTAGTATTACAGGGAAGGATTCACCCCTCCACTTT.

This chain links TRBV5-1 with TRBJ2-1, with TRBD2 identical over 7 bases. J lost 0 bases, V lost 3 bases, and 18 bases had no gene match. The length of the CDR3 is 20 residues. The germline CDR1 and CDR2 sequences are SGHRS and YFSETQ. CDR3 nucleotides: TGCGCCAGCAGCTCCCGTGAGACTAGCCCCTCAAGGGCCTCCTACAATGAGCAGTTCTTC. Its translation: CASSSRETSPSRASYNEQFF.

This clone was found a few times. The J gene is TRBJ1-4, the V gene TRBV7-9, with D perhaps TRBD1 (5 bases). The CDR3 is 15 residues long. Deletions cut 4 bases from V and 8 bases from J, with 17 bases between. CDR1 and CDR2 from the germline V gene are SEHNR and FQNEAQ (reference sequence). The CDR3 loop reads CASSWSVGGSEKLFF. The DNA of the CDR3 is TGTGCCAGCAGCTGGAGCGTCGGGGGGTCGGAAAAACTGTTTTTT. Looking up the rest from reference TRBV7-9 and TRBJ1-4 gives the full variable domain: DTGVSQNPRHKITKRGQNVTFRCDPISEHNRLYWYRQTLGQGPEFLTYFQNEAQLEKSRLLSDRFSAERPKGSFSTLEIQRTEQGDSAMYLCASSWSVGGSEKLFFGSGTQLSVL.

CDR3 loop: CAGIAGGSYNEQFF. The CDR3 DNA reads as TGTGCCGGTATAGCGGGGGGGTCCTACAATGAGCAGTTCTTC. The chain employs TRBV9 and TRBJ2-1; TRBD2 matches at 11 bases. The CDR3 totals 14 residues. The J segment lost 1 base and the V segment lost 10 bases, leaving 4 bases of the junction unmatched. CDR1 and CDR2 from the germline V gene are SGDLS and YYNGEE.